The T cell receptor beta chain described here comes from a study of CD8 T cells in Susac syndrome. Random hexamers were used to reverse transcribe roughly 0.45 to 1 ug of RNA. The TCR beta CDR3 was amplified by immunoSEQ multiplex PCR across 54 Vbeta, 13 Jbeta. TCRdb recomputed calls from the immunoSEQ multiplex PCR reads with MiXCR, one row per CDR3 protein. The sample contains 140,000 to 150,000 distinct CDR3 sequences, 95% of which appear only once. Germline CDR1 and CDR2: MNHEY and SVGEGT. Losses at the gene ends were 10 bases for V and 2 bases for J; bases not matched to a gene: 5. CDR3 length: 12 amino acids.

The specimen sequenced was CD4+ T cells from PBMCs. V and J are TRBV6-2 or TRBV6-3 and TRBJ2-7; 7 bases agree with TRBD1. This TCR was recovered from a human donor with multiple sclerosis. CDR3 sequence (DNA): TGTGCCACCCCGGACAGGACCTACGAGCAGTACTTC. This translates into CATPDRTYEQYF.